This T cell receptor (beta chain) is drawn from a study of T-cell memory formation after mild COVID-19. This clonotype was seen a few times. TCRdb fed the 5' RACE reads into MiXCR, producing one record per CDR3 protein. Of hundreds of thousands of distinct CDR3 sequences listed, approximately 20% are singletons. The CDR3 totals 16 residues. Trimming took 4 bases from V and 5 from J, leaving 15 bases between them. Germline assignment: CDR1 SGHTA and CDR2 FQGTGA. The chain recombines TRBV7-3 with TRBJ1-6; D call uncertain. The clonotype originates from an adult woman who had mild COVID-19 (a few samples of this study predate the infection). Cell type and time point are not known. Sequences were obtained from PBMCs or a T cell subset sorted from them (not recorded which). CDR3 DNA sequence: TGTGCCAGCAGCTCCCGACCGACCGTCAATAATTCACCCCTCCACTTT. Translated: CASSSRPTVNNSPLHF.